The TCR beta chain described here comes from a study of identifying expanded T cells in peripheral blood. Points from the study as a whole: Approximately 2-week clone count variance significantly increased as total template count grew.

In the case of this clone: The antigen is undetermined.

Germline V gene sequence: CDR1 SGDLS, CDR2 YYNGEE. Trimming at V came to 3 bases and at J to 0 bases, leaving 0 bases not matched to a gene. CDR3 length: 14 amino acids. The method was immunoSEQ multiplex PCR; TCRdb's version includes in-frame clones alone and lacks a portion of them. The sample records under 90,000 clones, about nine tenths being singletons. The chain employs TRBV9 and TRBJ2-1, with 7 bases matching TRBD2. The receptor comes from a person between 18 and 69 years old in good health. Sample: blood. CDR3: CASSAGGSYNEQFF. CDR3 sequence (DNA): TGTGCCAGCAGCGCGGGGGGCTCCTACAATGAGCAGTTCTTC.